The rows below give T cell receptor beta chains drawn from one sample of a study of T cells in Graves' hyperthyroidism and ophthalmopathy. TCRdb called the multiplex PCR reads again in MiXCR, with one record for every CDR3 protein. The sample has hundreds of thousands of distinct CDR3 sequences, about a sixth seen once. Sequenced sample: blood. The origin of the receptors is a woman in her 30s with Graves' hyperthyroidism. The CDR3 runs from the conserved cysteine through the conserved F or W. D genes are given only for firm matches. Expanded clones get a size class; other rows say once, few or many, or leave the size out.

v_gene: TRBV6-1
j_gene: TRBJ2-5
d_gene: NA
abundance: many
CDR3aa: CASSRLTGQETQYF
CDR3nt: TGTGCCAGCAGCCGGCTGACAGGCCAAGAGACCCAGTACTTC

v_gene: TRBV5-4
j_gene: TRBJ2-1
d_gene: NA
abundance: few
CDR3aa: CASSAGRTNNEQFF
CDR3nt: TGTGCCAGCAGCGCCGGGCGGACTAACAATGAGCAGTTCTTC

v_gene: TRBV20-1
j_gene: TRBJ2-5
d_gene: TRBD1
abundance: many
CDR3aa: CSARGGSYTGVVRETQYF
CDR3nt: TGCAGTGCTAGAGGGGGGTCGTACACAGGGGTGGTAAGAGAGACCCAGTACTTC

v_gene: TRBV11-2
j_gene: TRBJ2-1
d_gene: NA
abundance: NA
CDR3aa: CASSLEVVSNNEQFF
CDR3nt: TGTGCCAGCAGCTTAGAGGTAGTTAGCAACAATGAGCAGTTCTTC

v_gene: TRBV28
j_gene: TRBJ2-1
d_gene: TRBD1
abundance: NA
CDR3aa: CASSDSGQAEYNEQFF
CDR3nt: TGTGCCAGCAGCGACTCGGGACAGGCGGAGTACAATGAGCAGTTCTTC

v_gene: TRBV19
j_gene: TRBJ2-3
d_gene: TRBD1
abundance: NA
CDR3aa: CASSNPGGGEDTQYF
CDR3nt: TGTGCCAGTAGTAACCCAGGGGGCGGCGAAGATACGCAGTATTTT

v_gene: TRBV7-2
j_gene: TRBJ2-7
d_gene: TRBD1
abundance: few
CDR3aa: CASSLEFDRAYEQYF
CDR3nt: TGTGCCAGCAGCTTAGAATTTGACAGGGCCTACGAGCAGTACTTC

v_gene: TRBV20-1
j_gene: TRBJ2-1
d_gene: TRBD1
abundance: many
CDR3aa: CSARPPPGQGLDEQFF
CDR3nt: TGCAGTGCTAGACCTCCCCCGGGACAGGGTTTGGATGAGCAGTTCTTC

v_gene: TRBV30
j_gene: TRBJ2-5
d_gene: NA
abundance: NA
CDR3aa: CAWRKGRQQETQYF
CDR3nt: TGTGCCTGGAGAAAGGGCAGACAGCAAGAGACCCAGTACTTC

v_gene: TRBV11-2
j_gene: TRBJ2-3
d_gene: NA
abundance: few
CDR3aa: CASTGLRWRDTQYF
CDR3nt: TGTGCCAGCACGGGTTTACGGTGGAGAGATACGCAGTATTTT

v_gene: TRBV6-1
j_gene: TRBJ1-4
d_gene: NA
abundance: NA
CDR3aa: CASSPVRGEKLFF
CDR3nt: TGTGCCAGCAGCCCCGTGAGGGGGGAAAAACTGTTTTTT

v_gene: TRBV7-9
j_gene: TRBJ2-3
d_gene: TRBD1
abundance: many
CDR3aa: CASSLQGTGQYF
CDR3nt: TGTGCCAGCAGCTTACAAGGGACAGGCCAGTATTTT

v_gene: TRBV12-3/TRBV12-4
j_gene: TRBJ2-7
d_gene: TRBD2
abundance: many
CDR3aa: CASSTPRSGTPSGEQYF
CDR3nt: TGTGCCAGCAGCACCCCGAGGAGCGGGACCCCTTCGGGCGAGCAGTACTTC

v_gene: TRBV27
j_gene: TRBJ2-7
d_gene: NA
abundance: many
CDR3aa: CASSLSPGGTEQYF
CDR3nt: TGTGCCAGCAGTTTATCCCCAGGGGGGACCGAGCAGTACTTC

v_gene: TRBV18
j_gene: TRBJ1-5
d_gene: NA
abundance: many
CDR3aa: CASSPLRGGNQPQHF
CDR3nt: TGTGCCAGCTCACCACTAAGGGGCGGCAATCAGCCCCAGCATTTT

v_gene: TRBV27
j_gene: TRBJ2-7
d_gene: NA
abundance: NA
CDR3aa: CASSFSGAVYEQYF
CDR3nt: TGTGCCAGCAGTTTTTCGGGAGCTGTCTACGAGCAGTACTTC

v_gene: TRBV27
j_gene: TRBJ2-5
d_gene: NA
abundance: few
CDR3aa: CASTGVGQETQYF
CDR3nt: TGTGCCAGCACAGGGGTAGGACAAGAGACCCAGTACTTC

v_gene: TRBV27
j_gene: TRBJ1-5
d_gene: NA
abundance: NA
CDR3aa: CATREGGSRGKPQHF
CDR3nt: TGTGCCACCCGGGAGGGGGGGTCTCGGGGTAAGCCCCAGCATTTT

v_gene: TRBV6-1
j_gene: TRBJ2-3
d_gene: NA
abundance: many
CDR3aa: CASSAYRGEDTQYF
CDR3nt: TGTGCCAGCAGTGCTTACCGGGGCGAGGATACGCAGTATTTT

v_gene: TRBV4-3
j_gene: TRBJ2-1
d_gene: NA
abundance: few
CDR3aa: CASSQIRWSEQFF
CDR3nt: TGCGCCAGCAGCCAAATCCGATGGAGTGAGCAGTTCTTC

v_gene: TRBV12-5
j_gene: TRBJ1-5
d_gene: TRBD1
abundance: NA
CDR3aa: CASGLSQGAGGNQPQHF
CDR3nt: TGTGCTAGTGGTTTGTCACAGGGGGCCGGTGGCAATCAGCCCCAGCATTTT

v_gene: TRBV20-1
j_gene: TRBJ2-3
d_gene: NA
abundance: many
CDR3aa: CSASERSGASTDTQYF
CDR3nt: TGCAGTGCTAGTGAAAGGTCGGGGGCGAGCACAGATACGCAGTATTTT

v_gene: TRBV28
j_gene: TRBJ2-6
d_gene: NA
abundance: NA
CDR3aa: CASSIRLNSGANVLTF
CDR3nt: TGTGCCAGCAGTATACGACTAAACTCTGGGGCCAACGTCCTGACTTTC

v_gene: TRBV2
j_gene: TRBJ2-1
d_gene: NA
abundance: NA
CDR3aa: CASRGIRAHEQFF
CDR3nt: TGTGCCAGCAGAGGGATTAGGGCTCATGAGCAGTTCTTC

v_gene: TRBV18
j_gene: TRBJ2-4
d_gene: NA
abundance: few
CDR3aa: CASSPGSAKNIQYF
CDR3nt: TGTGCCAGCTCACCAGGATCAGCCAAAAACATTCAGTACTTC

v_gene: TRBV7-3
j_gene: TRBJ1-5
d_gene: NA
abundance: NA
CDR3aa: CASSLRGGADQPQHF
CDR3nt: TGTGCCAGCAGCTTAAGGGGTGGAGCAGATCAGCCCCAGCATTTT

v_gene: TRBV7-3
j_gene: TRBJ1-5
d_gene: NA
abundance: many
CDR3aa: CASSTDPSQPQHF
CDR3nt: TGTGCCAGCAGCACCGATCCGAGTCAGCCCCAGCATTTT

v_gene: TRBV6-1
j_gene: TRBJ1-1
d_gene: NA
abundance: many
CDR3aa: CASSVYQGPSDTEAFF
CDR3nt: TGTGCCAGCAGTGTCTACCAGGGGCCCTCCGACACTGAAGCTTTCTTT

v_gene: TRBV2
j_gene: TRBJ1-3
d_gene: NA
abundance: NA
CDR3aa: CASTLNRDGNTIYF
CDR3nt: TGTGCCAGCACTCTAAACAGGGATGGAAACACCATATATTTT

v_gene: TRBV9
j_gene: TRBJ1-2
d_gene: NA
abundance: NA
CDR3aa: CASSGGLYGYTF
CDR3nt: TGTGCCAGCAGCGGGGGGCTCTATGGCTACACCTTC

v_gene: TRBV27
j_gene: TRBJ1-2
d_gene: TRBD1
abundance: many
CDR3aa: CASSGQALYGYTF
CDR3nt: TGTGCCAGCAGCGGACAGGCCCTCTATGGCTACACCTTC